The present entry profiles one TCR beta chain with its context. The table came from immunoSEQ multiplex PCR; TCRdb's copy has only in-frame clones and leaves some out. The data contain 20,000 to 25,000 clones, approximately 80% of them singletons. The sample is drawn from a study of T cell changes during pregnancy in multiple sclerosis. This CDR3 is built from 14 residues. The germline CDR1 and CDR2 sequences are SSHAT and FNYEAQ (reference sequence). After removal of 4 bases from V and 5 bases from J, the junction contained 5 bases not matched to a gene. This clonotype originated in a female donor in good health, enrolled as a control in a pregnancy study. Sequencing was performed on CD8+ T cells from peripheral blood mononuclear cells, taken in the first trimester of pregnancy. The chain links TRBV7-7 to TRBJ2-5; 9 bases line up with TRBD1. The CDR3 DNA follows: TGTGCCAGCAGCTCAGGGACAGGGAATGAGACCCAGTACTTC. Amino acid sequence: CASSSGTGNETQYF. The whole variable domain, remainder taken from reference TRBV7-7 and TRBJ2-5, is GAGVSQSPRYKVTKRGQDVTLRCDPISSHATLYWYQQALGQGPEFLTYFNYEAQPDKSGLPSDRFSAERPEGSISTLTIQRTEQRDSAMYRCASSSGTGNETQYFGPGTRLLVL.